Reported below is one T cell receptor beta chain. Method: immunoSEQ multiplex PCR; TCRdb's copy keeps in-frame clones and lacks some. The sample records 100,000 to 150,000 clones, around 86% being singletons. The entry originates in a study of blood T cell repertoires in COVID-19. This CDR3 has 17 residues. Trimming took 2 bases from V and 2 from J, leaving 19 bases between them. Germline assignment: CDR1 SGHRS and CDR2 YFSETQ. This sequence originates from a woman older than 75 with acute or convalescent COVID-19. Sequencing was done on a sample of peripheral blood. The chain recombines TRBV5-1 with TRBJ2-5; possibly TRBD1 for D (5 bases). The DNA of the CDR3 is TGCGCCAGCAGCTTAAACTTTGGGGCTAGAGTACAAGAGACCCAGTACTTC. It encodes CASSLNFGARVQETQYF.